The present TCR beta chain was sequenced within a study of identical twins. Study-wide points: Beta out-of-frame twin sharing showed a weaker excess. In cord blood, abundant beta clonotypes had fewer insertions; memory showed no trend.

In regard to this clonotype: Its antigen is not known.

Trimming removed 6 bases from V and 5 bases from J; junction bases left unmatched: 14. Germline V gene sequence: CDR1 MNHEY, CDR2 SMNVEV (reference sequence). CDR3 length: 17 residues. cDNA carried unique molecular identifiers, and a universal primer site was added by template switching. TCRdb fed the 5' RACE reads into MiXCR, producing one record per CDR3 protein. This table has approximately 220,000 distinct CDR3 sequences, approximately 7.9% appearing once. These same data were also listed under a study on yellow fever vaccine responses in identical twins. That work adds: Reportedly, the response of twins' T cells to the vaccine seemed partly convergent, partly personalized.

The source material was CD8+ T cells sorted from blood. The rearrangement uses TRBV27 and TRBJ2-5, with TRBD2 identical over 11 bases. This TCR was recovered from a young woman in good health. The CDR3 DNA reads TGTGCCAGCAGAAACGGACTAGCGGGTAGTACATATGAGACCCAGTACTTC. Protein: CASRNGLAGSTYETQYF.